This T cell receptor (beta chain) was profiled in a study of blood T cells in healthy people across ages. General study points: Strong correlation was found linking TCR beta diversity to naive T cell percentage.

The germline V and J ends were trimmed by 0 bases and 6 bases, with 6 bases remaining between them. CDR3 length equals 13 residues. Looked up from germline, CDR1 is SGHRS and CDR2 is YFSETQ. This clonotype was counted only a few times. Its specificity is unknown. A J-beta primer mix and a sample-barcoded 5' primer were used in a second PCR of roughly 6 to 12 cycles. Each cDNA molecule was tagged by a template-switch adaptor that had 12 random nucleotides. TCRdb re-called the 5' RACE reads with MiXCR, one entry per CDR3 protein. This sample has 550,000 to 750,000 distinct CDR3 sequences, with around 21% found just once.

This clonotype was obtained from a man between 65 and 85 years old in good health. Sequenced sample: blood. The V call is TRBV5-1, the J call TRBJ1-4, with D unresolved. CDR3 protein: CASSLARYEKLFF. The DNA of the CDR3 is TGCGCCAGCAGCTTGGCCCGGTATGAAAAACTGTTTTTT.